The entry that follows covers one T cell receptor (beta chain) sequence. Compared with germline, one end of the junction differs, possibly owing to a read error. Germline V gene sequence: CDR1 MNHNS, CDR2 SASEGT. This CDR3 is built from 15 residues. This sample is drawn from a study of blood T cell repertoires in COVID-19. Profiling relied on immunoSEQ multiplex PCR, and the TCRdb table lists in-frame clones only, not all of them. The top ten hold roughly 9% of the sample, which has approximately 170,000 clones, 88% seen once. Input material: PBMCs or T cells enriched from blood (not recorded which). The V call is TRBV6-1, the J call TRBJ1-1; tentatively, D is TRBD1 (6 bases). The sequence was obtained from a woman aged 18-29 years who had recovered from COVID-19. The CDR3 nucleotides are TGTGCCAGCAGGGAAGACAGGCGTTTGAACACTGAAGCTTTCTTT. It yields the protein CASREDRRLNTEAFF.